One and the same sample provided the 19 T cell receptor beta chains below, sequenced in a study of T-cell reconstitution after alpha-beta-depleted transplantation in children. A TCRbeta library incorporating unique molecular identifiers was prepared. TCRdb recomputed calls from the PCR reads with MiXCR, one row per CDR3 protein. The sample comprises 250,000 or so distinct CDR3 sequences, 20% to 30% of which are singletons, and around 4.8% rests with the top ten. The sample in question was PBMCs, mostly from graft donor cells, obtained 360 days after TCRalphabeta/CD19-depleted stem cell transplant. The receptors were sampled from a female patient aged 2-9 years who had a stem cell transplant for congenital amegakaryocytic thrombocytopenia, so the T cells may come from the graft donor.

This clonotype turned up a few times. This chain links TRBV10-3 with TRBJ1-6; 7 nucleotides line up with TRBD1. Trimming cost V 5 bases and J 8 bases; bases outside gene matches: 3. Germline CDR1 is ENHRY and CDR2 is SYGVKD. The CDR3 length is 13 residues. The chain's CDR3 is CAISTRGDSPLHF. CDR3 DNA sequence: TGTGCCATCAGTACCAGGGGGGATTCACCCCTCCACTTT.

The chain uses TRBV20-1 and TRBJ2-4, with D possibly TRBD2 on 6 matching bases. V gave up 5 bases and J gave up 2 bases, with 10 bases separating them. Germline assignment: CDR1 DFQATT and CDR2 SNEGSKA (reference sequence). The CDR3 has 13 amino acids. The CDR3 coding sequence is TGCAGTGCTTTGGGGGGTTCCAAAAACATTCAGTACTTC. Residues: CSALGGSKNIQYF.

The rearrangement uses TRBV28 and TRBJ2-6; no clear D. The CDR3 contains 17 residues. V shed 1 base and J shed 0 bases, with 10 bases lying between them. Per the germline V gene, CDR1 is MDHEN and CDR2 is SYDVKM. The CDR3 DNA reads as TGTGCCAGCAGTTTATTTAAGTTCTTCTCTGGGGCCAACGTCCTGACTTTC. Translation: CASSLFKFFSGANVLTF.

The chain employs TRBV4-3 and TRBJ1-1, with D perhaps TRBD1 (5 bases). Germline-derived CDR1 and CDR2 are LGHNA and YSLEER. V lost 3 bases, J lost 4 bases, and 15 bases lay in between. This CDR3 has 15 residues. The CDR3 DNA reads TGCGCCAGCAGCCAGGGACGAGAGGTTGTCACTGAAGCTTTCTTT. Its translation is CASSQGREVVTEAFF.

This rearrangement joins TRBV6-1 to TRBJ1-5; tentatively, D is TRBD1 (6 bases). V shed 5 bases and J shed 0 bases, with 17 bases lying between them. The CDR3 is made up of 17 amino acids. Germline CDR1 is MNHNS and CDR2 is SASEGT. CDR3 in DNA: TGTGCCAGCAGTATCAGTCGGGACATCTATAGCAATCAGCCCCAGCATTTT. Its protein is CASSISRDIYSNQPQHF.

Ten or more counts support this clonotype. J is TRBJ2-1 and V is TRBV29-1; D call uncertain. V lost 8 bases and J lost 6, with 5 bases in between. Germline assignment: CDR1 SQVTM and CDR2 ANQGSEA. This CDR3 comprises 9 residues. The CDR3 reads CSPPNEQFF. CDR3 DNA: TGCAGCCCCCCCAATGAGCAGTTCTTC.

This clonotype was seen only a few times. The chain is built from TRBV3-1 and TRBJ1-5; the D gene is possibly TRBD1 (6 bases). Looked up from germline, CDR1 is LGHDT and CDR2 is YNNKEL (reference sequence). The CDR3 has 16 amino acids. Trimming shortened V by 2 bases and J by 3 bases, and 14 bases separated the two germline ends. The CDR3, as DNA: TGTGCCAGCAGCCAAAACCCAGGGGTCCTCAATCAGCCCCAGCATTTT. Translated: CASSQNPGVLNQPQHF.

The CDR3 DNA follows: TGCGCCAGCAGCTTTCGTTATTGGCTGAACACTGAAGCTTTCTTT. Its translation is CASSFRYWLNTEAFF. The V and J genes are TRBV5-1 and TRBJ1-1; D gene uncertain. This CDR3 contains 15 residues. V gave up 2 bases and J gave up 0 bases, with 11 bases separating them. Germline values: CDR1 SGHRS, CDR2 YFSETQ.

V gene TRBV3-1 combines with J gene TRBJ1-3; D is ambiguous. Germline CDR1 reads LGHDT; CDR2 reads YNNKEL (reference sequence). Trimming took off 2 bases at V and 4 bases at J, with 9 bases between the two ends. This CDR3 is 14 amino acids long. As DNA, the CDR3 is TGTGCCAGCAGCCAACAAACAGTAGGAAACACCATATATTTT. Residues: CASSQQTVGNTIYF.

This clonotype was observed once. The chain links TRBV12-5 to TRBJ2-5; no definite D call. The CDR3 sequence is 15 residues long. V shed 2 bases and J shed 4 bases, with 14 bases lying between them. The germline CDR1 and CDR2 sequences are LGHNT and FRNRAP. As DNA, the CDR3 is TGTGCTAGTGGTTTGCGTGTTGGTGGGCGAGAGACCCAGTACTTC. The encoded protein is CASGLRVGGRETQYF.

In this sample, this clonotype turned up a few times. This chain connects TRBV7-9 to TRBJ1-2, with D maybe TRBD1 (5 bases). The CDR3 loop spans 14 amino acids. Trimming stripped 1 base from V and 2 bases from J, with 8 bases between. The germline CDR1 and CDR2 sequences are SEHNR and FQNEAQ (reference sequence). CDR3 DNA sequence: TGTGCCAGCAGCTTAGACCCAGGGAACTATGGCTACACCTTC. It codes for CASSLDPGNYGYTF.

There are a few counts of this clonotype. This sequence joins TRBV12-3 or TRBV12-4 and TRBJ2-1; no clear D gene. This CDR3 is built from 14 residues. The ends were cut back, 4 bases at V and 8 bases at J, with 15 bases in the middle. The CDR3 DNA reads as TGTGCCAGCAGTTCGCTGGAACAGCGTCATGAGCAGTTCTTC. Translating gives CASSSLEQRHEQFF.

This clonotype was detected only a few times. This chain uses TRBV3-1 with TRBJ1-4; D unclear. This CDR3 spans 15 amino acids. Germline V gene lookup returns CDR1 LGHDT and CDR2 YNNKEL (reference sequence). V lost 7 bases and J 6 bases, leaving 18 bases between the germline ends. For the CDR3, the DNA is TGTGCCAGCAACAGCCTCCGTTGTGTCCATGAAAAACTGTTTTTT. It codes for CASNSLRCVHEKLFF.

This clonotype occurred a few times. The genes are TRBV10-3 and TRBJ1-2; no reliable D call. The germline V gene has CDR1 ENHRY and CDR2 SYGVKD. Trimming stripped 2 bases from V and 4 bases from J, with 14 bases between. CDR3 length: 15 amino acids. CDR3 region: CAISEVEGLSYGYTF. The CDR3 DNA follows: TGTGCCATCAGTGAGGTGGAGGGCCTTTCCTATGGCTACACCTTC.

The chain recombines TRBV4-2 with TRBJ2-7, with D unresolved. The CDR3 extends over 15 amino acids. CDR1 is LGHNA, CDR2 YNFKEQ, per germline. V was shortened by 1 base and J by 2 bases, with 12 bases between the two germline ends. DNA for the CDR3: TGTGCCAGCAGCCAAGCTGGGCGGTGGACCTACGAGCAGTACTTC. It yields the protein CASSQAGRWTYEQYF.

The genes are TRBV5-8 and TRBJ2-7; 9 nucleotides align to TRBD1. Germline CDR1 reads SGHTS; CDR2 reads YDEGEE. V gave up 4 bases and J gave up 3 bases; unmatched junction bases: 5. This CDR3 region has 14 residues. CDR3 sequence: CASSKGTGYYEQYF. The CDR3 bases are TGTGCCAGCAGCAAAGGGACAGGGTACTACGAGCAGTACTTC.

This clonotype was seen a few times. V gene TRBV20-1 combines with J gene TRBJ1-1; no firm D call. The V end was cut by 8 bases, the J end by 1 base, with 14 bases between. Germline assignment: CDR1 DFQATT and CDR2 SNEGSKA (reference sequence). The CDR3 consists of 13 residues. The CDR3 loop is CSLRKQPNTEAFF. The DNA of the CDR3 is TGCAGTCTAAGGAAACAACCGAACACTGAAGCTTTCTTT.

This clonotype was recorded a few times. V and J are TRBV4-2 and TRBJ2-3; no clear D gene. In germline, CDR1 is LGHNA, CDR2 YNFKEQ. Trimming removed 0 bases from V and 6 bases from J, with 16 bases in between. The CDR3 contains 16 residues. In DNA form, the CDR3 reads TGTGCCAGCAGCCAAGATTGGAAACAGAAAGGGGATACGCAGTATTTT. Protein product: CASSQDWKQKGDTQYF.

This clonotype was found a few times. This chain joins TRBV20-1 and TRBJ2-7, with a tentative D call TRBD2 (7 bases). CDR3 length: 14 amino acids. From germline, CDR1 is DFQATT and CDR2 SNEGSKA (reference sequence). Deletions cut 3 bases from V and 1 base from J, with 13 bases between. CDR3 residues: CSARWTRGSYEQYF. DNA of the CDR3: TGCAGTGCTAGGTGGACTAGGGGGTCCTACGAGCAGTACTTC.